Shown below are 26 T cell receptor beta chains from a single sample sequenced in a study of shared clonotypes between healthy human individuals (dated by TCRdb to about 2020). The library relied on the immunoSEQ multiplex PCR assay. The source is immuneACCESS, and TCRdb retained only in-frame sequences with V and J called. Part of the clones is not carried over; for the studies checked, unresolved V genes explain less than half of this, and the remainder is unexplained. Counted in this sample were 2 million to 2.5 million clones; roughly 93% of them appeared once. More than 0.35% of the sample is taken by the ten largest. Sequences were obtained from naive CD4+ T cells from PBMCs. In light of the paper, this sample's cell subset or site label describes: CD45RA+ positively selected. These receptors all come from a man aged 18 to 35 in good health. Some clones in this sample may be carry-over from other donors' samples.

The chain employs TRBV7-9 and TRBJ2-5; the match to TRBD2 covers 7 bases. The germline V gene encodes CDR1 SEHNR and CDR2 FQNEAQ (reference sequence). V dropped 5 bases and J dropped 1; count of bases not matched to a gene: 4. The CDR3 covers 14 residues. The CDR3 nucleotides read TGTGCCAGCAGCCTCCCTAGCGGCCAAGAGACCCAGTACTTC. Protein product: CASSLPSGQETQYF. Full variable domain (outside the CDR3, taken from reference TRBV7-9 and TRBJ2-5): DTGVSQNPRHKITKRGQNVTFRCDPISEHNRLYWYRQTLGQGPEFLTYFQNEAQLEKSRLLSDRFSAERPKGSFSTLEIQRTEQGDSAMYLCASSLPSGQETQYFGPGTRLLVL.

The chain has TRBV6-1 and TRBJ1-5; possible D gene TRBD1, 5 bases. V lost 0 bases and J 9 bases, leaving 9 bases between the germline ends. This CDR3 has 13 amino acids. Germline loops: CDR1 MNHNS, CDR2 SASEGT. For the CDR3, the DNA is TGTGCCAGCAGTGAAGCGGGGGTTTGGCCCCAGCATTTT. It specifies CASSEAGVWPQHF.

The chain has TRBV4-3 and TRBJ2-7; 8 positions match TRBD2. Looked up from germline, CDR1 is LGHNA and CDR2 is YSLEER. CDR3 size: 16 residues. With 0 bases clipped from V and 0 bases from J, the junction kept 4 bases outside the gene matches. CDR3 residues: CASSQELLAASYEQYF. The CDR3 DNA sequence: TGCGCCAGCAGCCAAGAATTACTAGCGGCCTCCTACGAGCAGTACTTC.

V is TRBV10-1 and J is TRBJ1-2; 7 positions match TRBD1. Germline V gives CDR1 WNHNN, CDR2 SYGVQD (reference sequence). V lost 6 bases and J lost 4; bases outside the gene matches: 8. CDR3 size: 14 residues. The CDR3, as DNA: TGCGCCAGCAGCCCCATGACAGGGACCTATGGCTACACCTTC. This codes for CASSPMTGTYGYTF.

V is TRBV6-1 and J is TRBJ2-1, with D possibly matching TRBD1 (6 bases). V was cut by 6 bases and J by 10 bases, with 10 bases left in between. There are 11 residues in the CDR3. Germline values: CDR1 MNHNS, CDR2 SASEGT. The CDR3 DNA follows: TGTGCCAGCAGCGCCGGGACAGAGCAGTTCTTC. Its translation is CASSAGTEQFF.

In this sample, this clone turned up once. In DNA form, the CDR3 reads TGTGCCAGCAGCGTACGGTGGAGCACAGATACGCAGTATTTT. Protein sequence: CASSVRWSTDTQYF. The chain recombines TRBV9 with TRBJ2-3; D unresolved. Trimming stripped 1 base from V and 0 bases from J, with 6 bases between. The CDR3 runs 14 residues. Germline V CDR1 and CDR2: SGDLS, YYNGEE.

This chain joins TRBV4-1 and TRBJ1-2; 8 bases fit TRBD1. The CDR3 is 14 residues long. Germline V lookup: CDR1 MGHRA, CDR2 YSYEKL. V lost 6 bases and J lost 2; bases outside the gene matches: 5. CDR3 DNA sequence: TGCGCCAGCAGTGGACAGGGAACAAACTATGGCTACACCTTC. Residues: CASSGQGTNYGYTF.

This sequence joins TRBV6-1 and TRBJ1-5; tentative D call: TRBD1 (5 bases). Trimming took off 1 base at V and 6 bases at J, with 16 bases between the two ends. Germline V gene lookup returns CDR1 MNHNS and CDR2 SASEGT. CDR3 length: 16 residues. Here the CDR3 DNA reads TGTGCCAGCAGTGAAGGGGTGTCAGGGTTAGGTCAGCCCCAGCATTTT. Encoded protein: CASSEGVSGLGQPQHF.

This rearrangement joins TRBV5-1 to TRBJ2-2; 8 bases match TRBD1. CDR1 and CDR2 from the germline V gene are SGHRS and YFSETQ. CDR3 length equals 18 residues. V gave up 3 bases and J gave up 4 bases; unmatched junction bases: 14. The CDR3 here is CASSWGDRTRRATGELFF. For the CDR3, the DNA is TGCGCCAGCAGCTGGGGGGACAGGACCAGGCGTGCCACCGGGGAGCTGTTTTTT.

In regard to this clone: The sample has other DNA sequences that encode this CDR3 too. The chain carries TRBV18 and TRBJ2-3; 7 nucleotides align to TRBD1. This CDR3 is 14 amino acids long. Germline-derived CDR1 and CDR2 are KGHSH and LQKENI. J gave up 2 bases and V 2 bases, and 1 base lay outside the gene matches. In DNA form, the CDR3 reads TGTGCCAGCTCACCAACAGGGGACACAGATACGCAGTATTTT. Translated: CASSPTGDTDTQYF. Full variable domain (outside the CDR3, taken from reference TRBV18 and TRBJ2-3): NAGVMQNPRHLVRRRGQEARLRCSPMKGHSHVYWYRQLPEEGLKFMVYLQKENIIDESGMPKERFSAEFPKEGPSILRIQQVVRGDSAAYFCASSPTGDTDTQYFGPGTRLTVL.

This clone came up once. V is TRBV30 and J is TRBJ2-5; D not resolved. The end of the DNA is better explained by TRBJ2-7, so the J call may be wrong. The CDR3 loop spans 13 amino acids. Germline assignment: CDR1 GTSNPN and CDR2 SVGIG (reference sequence). Here the CDR3 reads CAWKLGPEYEQYF. The CDR3 region has the DNA TGTGCCTGGAAGTTAGGACCCGAGTACGAGCAGTACTTC.

This chain joins TRBV5-1 and TRBJ1-2; tentative D call: TRBD1 (6 bases). V was shortened by 0 bases and J by 8 bases, with 14 bases between the two germline ends. The CDR3 runs 14 residues. The germline CDR1 and CDR2 sequences are SGHRS and YFSETQ. The CDR3 loop is CASSLAGAGEGYTF. The CDR3 DNA is TGCGCCAGCAGCTTGGCCGGAGCAGGGGAGGGCTACACCTTC.

This clone was observed a single time. This rearrangement joins TRBV6-5 to TRBJ1-6, with D maybe TRBD1 (5 bases). Germline V CDR1 and CDR2: MNHEY, SVGAGI. The CDR3 runs to 14 residues. The V end was cut by 7 bases, the J end by 5 bases, with 12 bases between. CDR3 DNA sequence: TGTGCCAGCACCAACTCAGGGCATAATTCACCCCTCCACTTT. Encoded protein: CASTNSGHNSPLHF.

The chain carries TRBV9 and TRBJ2-3, with 7 bases lining up with TRBD2. The V gene end was trimmed by 4 bases and the J gene end by 3 bases; junction bases not matched to a gene: 8. Germline values: CDR1 SGDLS, CDR2 YYNGEE. The CDR3 contains 15 residues. The CDR3 protein is CASSPGTTWTDTQYF. CDR3 nucleotides: TGTGCCAGCAGCCCTGGGACTACCTGGACAGATACGCAGTATTTT.

V gene TRBV6-6 combines with J gene TRBJ2-7; possibly TRBD1 for D (6 bases). V was shortened by 6 bases and J by 0 bases, with 15 bases between the two germline ends. CDR3 length equals 15 residues. The germline V gene encodes CDR1 MNHNY and CDR2 SVGAGI (reference sequence). This CDR3 reads CASRRTTGYSYEQYF. CDR3 DNA sequence: TGTGCCAGCAGACGAACCACAGGGTACTCCTACGAGCAGTACTTC.

This rearrangement joins TRBV6-5 to TRBJ2-5; D not resolved. The V gene lost 0 bases and the J gene lost 1 base, with 6 bases spanning the gap. Per germline, CDR1 MNHEY and CDR2 SVGAGI. CDR3 length: 14 residues. CDR3 loop: CASSYSNIQETQYF. The CDR3 bases are TGTGCCAGCAGTTACTCGAACATCCAAGAGACCCAGTACTTC.

This sequence joins TRBV10-3 and TRBJ2-1; TRBD2 is a possible D gene (5 bases). The CDR3 has 16 amino acids. The germline gives CDR1 ENHRY, CDR2 SYGVKD. Trimming took 2 bases from V and 4 from J, leaving 15 bases between them. Here the CDR3 DNA reads TGTGCCATCAGTGAGGCCGCTCGAGGAGGATACAATGAGCAGTTCTTC. Its translation is CAISEAARGGYNEQFF.

This chain uses TRBV18 with TRBJ1-6; the D is unclear. The CDR3 covers 14 residues. Germline V gene lookup returns CDR1 KGHSH and CDR2 LQKENI. V was trimmed by 1 base and J by 9 bases, leaving 10 bases between them. CDR3 in DNA: TGTGCCAGCTCACCACAGAAGGGCGGTTCACCCCTCCACTTT. This gives the protein CASSPQKGGSPLHF. The whole variable domain, filled in from reference TRBV18 and TRBJ1-6, reads NAGVMQNPRHLVRRRGQEARLRCSPMKGHSHVYWYRQLPEEGLKFMVYLQKENIIDESGMPKERFSAEFPKEGPSILRIQQVVRGDSAAYFCASSPQKGGSPLHFGNGTRLTVT.

The V gene is TRBV6-6, the J gene TRBJ1-4; perhaps TRBD1 as D (6 bases). The V end lost 4 bases, the J end lost 4 bases, and 10 bases lay between the germline ends. Germline CDR1 MNHNY, CDR2 SVGAGI (reference sequence). The length of the CDR3 is 14 residues. The CDR3 bases are TGTGCCAGCAGTTTGAGACAGGTTAATGAAAAACTGTTTTTT. It specifies CASSLRQVNEKLFF.

This sequence joins TRBV5-6 and TRBJ1-3; D is ambiguous. The germline V gene encodes CDR1 SGHDT and CDR2 YYEEEE. CDR3 size: 14 residues. With 0 bases removed from V and 7 bases from J, the gap between germline ends came to 11 bases. The CDR3 loop is CASSLEVGRNTIYF. As DNA, the CDR3 is TGTGCCAGCAGCTTGGAAGTTGGGCGGAACACCATATATTTT.

The rearrangement joins TRBV25-1 to TRBJ1-5, with D perhaps TRBD1 (5 bases). V shed 6 bases and J shed 4 bases, with 16 bases lying between them. The V gene's germline CDR1 is MGHDK and CDR2 SYGVNS. The CDR3 has 15 amino acids. The CDR3 protein is CASSGEGTGNQPQHF. DNA of the CDR3: TGTGCCAGCAGCGGGGAAGGGACGGGGAATCAGCCCCAGCATTTT.

The rearrangement links TRBV4-2 to TRBJ2-5; 13 bases agree with TRBD2. With 4 bases clipped from V and 5 bases from J, the junction kept 13 bases outside the gene matches. Germline V gene data show CDR1 as LGHNA and CDR2 as YNFKEQ. This CDR3 has 18 amino acids. This CDR3 reads CASSPPPRTSGSVETQYF. The CDR3 DNA is TGTGCCAGCAGCCCGCCCCCTCGGACTAGCGGGAGCGTGGAGACCCAGTACTTC.

The V gene is TRBV4-3, the J gene TRBJ2-1, with a possible D match to TRBD2 (6 bases). In germline, CDR1 is LGHNA, CDR2 YSLEER. This CDR3 contains 14 residues. V was shortened by 1 base and J by 7 bases, with 11 bases between the two germline ends. The CDR3 here is CASSQAGARNEQFF. Here the CDR3 DNA reads TGCGCCAGCAGCCAAGCGGGAGCGCGGAATGAGCAGTTCTTC.

The rearrangement links TRBV7-9 to TRBJ2-7; weak D call: TRBD1 (6 bases). Germline assignment: CDR1 SEHNR and CDR2 FQNEAQ (reference sequence). The V gene lost 5 bases and the J gene lost 0 bases, with 14 bases spanning the gap. The CDR3 contains 15 residues. This CDR3 reads CASSKVTGLSYEQYF. CDR3 nucleotide sequence: TGTGCCAGCAGCAAGGTGACAGGCCTCTCCTACGAGCAGTACTTC.

The chain is built from TRBV11-2 and TRBJ2-1; TRBD2 aligns across 9 bases. Trimming removed 2 bases from V and 10 bases from J; junction bases left unmatched: 9. Germline V gene sequence: CDR1 SGHAT, CDR2 FQNNGV. The CDR3 length is 15 residues. DNA for the CDR3: TGTGCCAGCAGCTTACGAGGCGGGAGGGAGTACGAGCAGTTCTTC. It specifies CASSLRGGREYEQFF. The whole variable domain, remainder taken from reference TRBV11-2 and TRBJ2-1, is EAGVAQSPRYKIIEKRQSVAFWCNPISGHATLYWYQQILGQGPKLLIQFQNNGVVDDSQLPKDRFSAERLKGVDSTLKIQPAKLEDSAVYLCASSLRGGREYEQFFGPGTRLTVL.

This clone was counted only a few times. V usage is TRBV29-1 and J usage is TRBJ1-1; D may be TRBD1 (5 bases). The germline V and J ends were trimmed by 4 bases and 0 bases, with 12 bases remaining between them. The CDR3 consists of 14 residues. Germline CDR1 SQVTM, CDR2 ANQGSEA. CDR3 region: CSVAGRQMNTEAFF. For the CDR3, the DNA is TGCAGCGTTGCAGGACGACAGATGAACACTGAAGCTTTCTTT.